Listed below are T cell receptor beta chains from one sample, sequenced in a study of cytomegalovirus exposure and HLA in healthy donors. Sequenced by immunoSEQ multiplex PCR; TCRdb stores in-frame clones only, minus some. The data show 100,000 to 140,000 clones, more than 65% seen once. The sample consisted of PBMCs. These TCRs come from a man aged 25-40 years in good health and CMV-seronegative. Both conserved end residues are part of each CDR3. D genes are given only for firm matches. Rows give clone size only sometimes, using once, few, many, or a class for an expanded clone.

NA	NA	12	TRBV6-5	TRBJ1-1	CASSPTTGEAFF	TGTGCCAGCAGTCCTACCACTGGGGAGGCTTTCTTT
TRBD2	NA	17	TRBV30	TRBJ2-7	CAWSQAGEILSSYEQYF	TGTGCCTGGAGCCAAGCGGGGGAGATTTTGAGCTCCTACGAGCAGTACTTC
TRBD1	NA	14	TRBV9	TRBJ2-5	CASSAGQSQETQYF	TGTGCCAGCAGCGCGGGACAGAGCCAAGAGACCCAGTACTTC
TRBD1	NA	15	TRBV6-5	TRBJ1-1	CASRADRGLGTEAFF	TGTGCCAGCAGAGCGGACAGGGGGTTAGGGACTGAAGCTTTCTTT
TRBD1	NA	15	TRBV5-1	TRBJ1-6	CASSLGGQGFSPLHF	TGCGCCAGCAGCTTGGGGGGACAGGGGTTTTCACCCCTCCACTTT
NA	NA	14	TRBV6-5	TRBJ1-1	CASSYSRRDTEAFF	TGTGCCAGCAGTTACTCCCGGCGGGACACTGAAGCTTTCTTT
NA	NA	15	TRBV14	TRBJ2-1	CASSFGLLGANEQFF	TGTGCCAGCAGCTTCGGCCTCCTGGGGGCCAATGAGCAGTTCTTC
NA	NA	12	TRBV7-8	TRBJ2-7	CASSLGANEQYF	TGTGCCAGCAGCTTAGGCGCCAACGAGCAGTACTTC
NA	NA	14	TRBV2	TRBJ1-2	CASRGQMALYGYTF	TGTGCCAGCAGGGGGCAAATGGCCTTGTACGGCTACACCTTC
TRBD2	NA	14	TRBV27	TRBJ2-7	CASSPGTSGGEQYF	TGTGCCAGCAGTCCCGGGACTAGCGGGGGCGAGCAGTACTTC
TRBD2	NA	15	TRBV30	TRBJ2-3	CAWSPIAGYTDTQYF	TGTGCCTGGAGTCCAATAGCGGGGTACACAGATACGCAGTATTTT
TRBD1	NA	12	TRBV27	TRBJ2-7	CASRQGRDEQYF	TGTGCCAGCCGACAGGGTAGGGACGAGCAGTACTTC
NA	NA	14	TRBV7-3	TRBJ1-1	CASSPERGYTEAFF	TGTGCCAGCAGCCCTGAGCGCGGGTACACTGAAGCTTTCTTT
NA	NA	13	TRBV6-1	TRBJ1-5	CASSEDRGSLSHF	TGTGCCAGCAGTGAAGACCGGGGAAGCCTCTCGCATTTT
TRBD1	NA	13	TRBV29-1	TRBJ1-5	CSGQTGEGSPQHF	TGCAGCGGCCAGACAGGGGAGGGGTCGCCCCAGCATTTT
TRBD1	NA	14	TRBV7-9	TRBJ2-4	CASSPGQGAYIQYF	TGTGCCAGCAGCCCAGGACAGGGTGCGTACATTCAGTACTTC
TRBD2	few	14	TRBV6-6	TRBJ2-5	CASRTSGPGGAQYF	TGTGCCAGCAGAACTAGCGGACCCGGGGGGGCCCAGTACTTC
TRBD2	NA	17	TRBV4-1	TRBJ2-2	CASSRRGLAENAGELFF	TGCGCCAGCAGCAGGAGGGGACTAGCGGAAAACGCCGGGGAGCTGTTTTTT
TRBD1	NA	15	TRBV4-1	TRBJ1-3	CASSQAQGGGNTIYF	TGCGCCAGCAGCCAGGCACAGGGGGGAGGAAACACCATATATTTT
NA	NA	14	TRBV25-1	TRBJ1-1	CASSETAMNTEAFF	TGTGCCAGCAGTGAAACAGCCATGAACACTGAAGCTTTCTTT
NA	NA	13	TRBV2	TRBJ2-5	CASGPGELKTQYF	TGTGCCAGCGGTCCAGGGGAGTTAAAGACCCAGTACTTC
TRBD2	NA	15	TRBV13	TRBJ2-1	CASSLIAGEVYEQFF	TGTGCCAGCAGCTTAATAGCGGGAGAGGTCTATGAGCAGTTCTTC
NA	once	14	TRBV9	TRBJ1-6	CASSVGAGASPLHF	TGTGCCAGCAGCGTAGGTGCAGGGGCATCACCCCTCCACTTT
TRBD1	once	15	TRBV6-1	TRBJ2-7	CASRWTGGFSYEQYF	TGTGCCAGCCGTTGGACAGGGGGTTTCTCCTACGAGCAGTACTTC
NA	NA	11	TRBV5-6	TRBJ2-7	CASSAGNEQYF	TGTGCCAGCAGCGCAGGGAACGAGCAGTACTTC
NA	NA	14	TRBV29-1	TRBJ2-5	CSVLKRATQETQYF	TGCAGCGTTCTGAAGCGGGCAACCCAAGAGACCCAGTACTTC
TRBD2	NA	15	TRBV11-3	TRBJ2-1	CASSFGGESYNEQFF	TGTGCCAGCAGCTTCGGGGGGGAATCCTACAATGAGCAGTTCTTC
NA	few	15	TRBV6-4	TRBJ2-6	CASSEGTSGANVLTF	TGTGCCAGCAGTGAGGGGACATCTGGGGCCAACGTCCTGACTTTC
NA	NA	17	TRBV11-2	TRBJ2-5	CASSFEGGPSGQETQYF	TGTGCCAGCAGCTTTGAGGGAGGCCCTTCTGGCCAAGAGACCCAGTACTTC
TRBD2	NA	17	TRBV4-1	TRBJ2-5	CASSQVELLASGGTQYF	TGCGCCAGCAGCCAAGTCGAATTACTGGCTAGCGGGGGGACCCAGTACTTC
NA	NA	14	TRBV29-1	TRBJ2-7	CSVEETRQSYEQYF	TGCAGCGTTGAGGAGACGCGCCAGTCCTACGAGCAGTACTTC
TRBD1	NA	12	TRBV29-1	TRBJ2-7	CSCGTALGEQYF	TGCAGCTGTGGGACAGCCTTGGGCGAGCAGTACTTC
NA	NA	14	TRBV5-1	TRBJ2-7	CASSNLQGNYEQYF	TGCGCCAGCAGCAATTTACAGGGCAACTACGAGCAGTACTTC
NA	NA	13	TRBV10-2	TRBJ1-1	CASSEFQGSEAFF	TGCGCCAGCAGTGAGTTCCAGGGAAGTGAAGCTTTCTTT
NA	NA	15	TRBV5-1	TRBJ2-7	CASSLTVLASYEQYF	TGCGCCAGCAGCTTGACAGTCCTAGCAAGCTACGAGCAGTACTTC
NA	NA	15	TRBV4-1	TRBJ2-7	CASSPRQESSYEQYF	TGCGCCAGCAGCCCAAGACAGGAAAGCTCCTACGAGCAGTACTTC
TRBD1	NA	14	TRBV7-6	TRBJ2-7	CASSPDRTSYEQYF	TGTGCCAGCAGCCCGGACAGGACTTCCTACGAGCAGTACTTC
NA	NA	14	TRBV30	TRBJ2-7	CAWSTYRGSYEQYF	TGTGCCTGGAGTACCTACAGAGGGTCCTACGAGCAGTACTTC
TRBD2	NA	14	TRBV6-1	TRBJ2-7	CASSEAGGRDEQYF	TGTGCCAGCAGTGAAGCTGGAGGGAGGGACGAGCAGTACTTC
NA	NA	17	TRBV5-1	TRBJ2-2	CASSLAVLADNTGELFF	TGCGCCAGCAGCTTGGCAGTACTAGCAGACAACACCGGGGAGCTGTTTTTT
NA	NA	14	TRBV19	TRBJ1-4	CASSRIGGGEKLFF	TGTGCCAGTAGTAGGATTGGGGGCGGTGAAAAACTGTTTTTT
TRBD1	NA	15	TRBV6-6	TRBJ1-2	CASSYSGQGGYGYTF	TGTGCCAGCAGTTACTCCGGACAGGGGGGCTATGGCTACACCTTC
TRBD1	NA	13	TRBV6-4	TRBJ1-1	CASSATGGGRGFF	TGTGCCAGCAGCGCTACAGGGGGAGGTCGGGGTTTCTTT
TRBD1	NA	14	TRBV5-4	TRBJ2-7	CASSLGDSSYEQYF	TGTGCCAGCAGCTTGGGGGACAGCTCCTACGAGCAGTACTTC
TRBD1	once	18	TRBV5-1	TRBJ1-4	CASSWTGASQRANEKLFF	TGCGCCAGCAGCTGGACAGGGGCGTCCCAGCGGGCTAATGAAAAACTGTTTTTT
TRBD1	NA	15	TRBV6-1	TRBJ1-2	CASSERTGGDYGYTF	TGTGCCAGCAGTGAGCGGACAGGGGGCGACTATGGCTACACCTTC
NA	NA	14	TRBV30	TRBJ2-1	CAWRLTRPYNEQFF	TGTGCCTGGCGACTCACCCGACCCTACAATGAGCAGTTCTTC
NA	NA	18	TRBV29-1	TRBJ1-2	CSVEENWSGGISNYGYTF	TGCAGCGTTGAAGAAAACTGGTCAGGAGGGATTTCTAACTATGGCTACACCTTC
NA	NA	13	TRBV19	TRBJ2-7	CASTHTDGSEQYF	TGTGCCAGTACCCACACCGACGGGAGCGAGCAGTACTTC
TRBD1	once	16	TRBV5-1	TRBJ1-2	CASSLTSGTANYGYTF	TGCGCCAGCAGCTTGACCTCCGGGACAGCCAACTATGGCTACACCTTC
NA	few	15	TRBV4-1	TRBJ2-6	CASSGQLSGANVLTF	TGCGCCAGCAGTGGACAGCTCTCTGGGGCCAACGTCCTGACTTTC
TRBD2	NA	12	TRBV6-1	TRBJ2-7	CANTGTSDEQYF	TGTGCCAACACCGGGACTAGCGACGAGCAGTACTTC
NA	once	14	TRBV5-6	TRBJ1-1	CASSSDIIGAEAFF	TGTGCCAGCAGCTCGGACATCATTGGTGCTGAAGCTTTCTTT
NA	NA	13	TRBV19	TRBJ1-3	CASRSENRNTIYF	TGTGCCAGTAGGTCGGAGAATCGAAACACCATATATTTT
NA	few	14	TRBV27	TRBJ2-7	CASSLSVSSYEQYF	TGTGCCAGCAGTTTAAGTGTCAGCTCCTACGAGCAGTACTTC